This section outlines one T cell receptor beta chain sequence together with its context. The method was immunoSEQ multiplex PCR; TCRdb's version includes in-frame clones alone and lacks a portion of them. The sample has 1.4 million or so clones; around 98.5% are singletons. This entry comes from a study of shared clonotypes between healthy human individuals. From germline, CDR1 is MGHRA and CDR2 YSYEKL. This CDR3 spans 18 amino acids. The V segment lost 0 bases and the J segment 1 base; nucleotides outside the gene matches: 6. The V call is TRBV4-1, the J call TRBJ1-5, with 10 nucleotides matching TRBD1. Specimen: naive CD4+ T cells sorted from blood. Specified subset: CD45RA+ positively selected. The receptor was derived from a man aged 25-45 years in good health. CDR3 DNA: TGCGCCAGCAGCCAAGACGACAGGGGGCCCGGGAGCAATCAGCCCCAGCATTTT. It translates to CASSQDDRGPGSNQPQHF.